This T cell receptor (beta chain) was recovered during a study of blood T cell repertoires in COVID-19 (dated by TCRdb to 2019 to 2021). As for the study more broadly: Collaborator samples came from the United States, Italy and Spain and covered acute and convalescent phases of COVID-19. The material from the prospective study consisted of cDNA or gDNA derived from T cells, B-cell-depleted T cells, or PBMCs. Subjects who had been exposed to COVID-19, were actively infected with it, or had recovered from it provided the deeply sampled blood TCRbeta repertoires that made up the dataset. The repertoires were released in a freely available public database intended as a resource for research on the immune response to SARS-CoV-2. The samples were drawn from the first 160 participants of the ongoing ImmuneRACE study and from 950 to 1,500 subjects provided by 6 global collaborators. Nearly every sample came with metadata listing a de-identified subject ID, COVID-19 status, age in years and sex. HLA class I and class II types, where available, came from metadata supplied by the sample provider rather than from assay-based typing. The study at large found these results: The quantity of clinical and demographic metadata differed by source and by participant and was supplied without curation.

The CDR3 covers 15 residues, taking in both the cysteine and the phenylalanine. Only the CDR3 portion is preserved as DNA: 45 bases, with reading frame beginning at the first base. Between the V and J ends, shortened by 1 base and 3 bases respectively, the junction contains 12 bases. CDR1 and CDR2 are drawn from the germline V gene: MDHEN, SYDVKM. Regarding this clone: Its antigen is unknown. No per-base quality is available; no much larger clone lies one base away.

Each collaborating institution followed its own protocols to collect whole blood in K2EDTA tubes. For TCRbeta analysis, collaborator samples were shipped as frozen whole blood, as isolated PBMCs, or as DNA extracted from either sample type. TCRbeta CDR3 regions were amplified from genomic DNA using the immunoSEQ Assay, a bias-controlled multiplex PCR. From the authors' description of their analysis: The number of nucleated cells in each sample was estimated by amplification of reference gene primers within the assay. To quantify the absolute abundance of each unique TCRbeta CDR3 rearrangement, sequence reads were collapsed and filtered. For each sample, productive Simpson clonality was calculated as the square root of Simpson's diversity index over productive rearrangements. TCRdb took over this immuneACCESS table, retaining in-frame rearrangements with V and J assigned. Such tables are incomplete; in checked studies, under half of the missing clones stem from an unresolved V gene, and the remainder is unexplained. The V and J calls and clone size were taken over from that table, and D and trimming were inferred from the DNA. In this sample the table shows about 140,000 clones, roughly 80% of which occur a single time. Of the sample, roughly 10% is held by the ten largest clones.

Sequenced input: peripheral blood. Recombination linked TRBV28 to TRBJ1-1; 5 matching bases give a weak D call of TRBD1. This clonotype was obtained from a woman of 80 years or more in a cohort sampled during active or convalescent COVID-19. The DNA is as follows: TGTGCCAGCAGTTTATCCCCCCACAGGTACACTGAAGCTTTCTTT. Its protein product is CASSLSPHRYTEAFF.